Following are 21 T cell receptor beta chains from one sample sequenced in a study of cytomegalovirus exposure and HLA in healthy donors. The primer mix had 60 Vbeta and 13 Jbeta primers. Using immunoSEQ multiplex PCR, the repertoire was profiled, and TCRdb retains in-frame clones only, with some absent. The data hold 200,000 to 250,000 clones, with around 83% observed a single time. Sequencing input: PBMCs. The receptors stem from a girl aged 10 to 17 in good health and CMV-seronegative.

The chain employs TRBV27 and TRBJ2-1; 9 nucleotides align to TRBD1. Losses at the gene ends were 6 bases for V and 7 bases for J; bases not matched to a gene: 7. The germline gives CDR1 MNHEY, CDR2 SMNVEV (reference sequence). The CDR3 is 14 residues long. For the CDR3, the DNA is TGTGCCAGCAGATCAACCGGGACAGGGAATGAGCAGTTCTTC. Amino acid sequence: CASRSTGTGNEQFF.

The chain employs TRBV10-1 and TRBJ1-2; D gene uncertain. The CDR3 totals 14 residues. The germline V gene encodes CDR1 WNHNN and CDR2 SYGVQD (reference sequence). V was cut by 4 bases and J by 4 bases, with 13 bases left in between. The CDR3: CASSGGFWCYGYTF. In DNA form, the CDR3 reads TGCGCCAGCAGTGGAGGGTTTTGGTGCTATGGCTACACCTTC.

The chain recombines TRBV9 with TRBJ2-3; 8 nucleotides match TRBD2. V dropped 0 bases and J dropped 2; count of bases not matched to a gene: 8. Germline CDR1 SGDLS, CDR2 YYNGEE. The CDR3 consists of 17 residues. This CDR3 is CASSVEGTSGHTDTQYF. The CDR3 coding sequence is TGTGCCAGCAGCGTAGAAGGCACTAGCGGACACACAGATACGCAGTATTTT.

This chain connects TRBV28 to TRBJ2-3; no clear D. Deletions cut 1 base from V and 5 bases from J, with 4 bases between. There are 12 residues in the CDR3. Germline CDR1 MDHEN, CDR2 SYDVKM. The CDR3 here is CASSLFRDTQYF. The CDR3 nucleotides are TGTGCCAGCAGTTTATTCCGAGATACGCAGTATTTT. Full variable domain (rest looked up from reference TRBV28 and TRBJ2-3): DVKVTQSSRYLVKRTGEKVFLECVQDMDHENMFWYRQDPGLGLRLIYFSYDVKMKEKGDIPEGYSVSREKKERFSLILESASTNQTSMYLCASSLFRDTQYFGPGTRLTVL.

The gene calls are TRBV6-4 and TRBJ1-2; D might be TRBD1 (6 bases). CDR1 is MRHNA, CDR2 SNTAGT, per germline. This CDR3 has 15 amino acids. V lost 4 bases and J 4 bases, leaving 16 bases between the germline ends. CDR3 in DNA: TGTGCCAGCAGTGTAGTCCCAGGGGTGGTCTATGGCTACACCTTC. It yields the protein CASSVVPGVVYGYTF.

This chain links TRBV18 with TRBJ2-5; D perhaps matches TRBD2 (6 bases). Looked up from germline, CDR1 is KGHSH and CDR2 is LQKENI. The CDR3 consists of 15 residues. V lost 4 bases, J lost 1 base, and 13 bases lay in between. The chain's CDR3 is CASSLSLASQETQYF. DNA for the CDR3: TGTGCCAGCTCACTATCGCTAGCGAGCCAAGAGACCCAGTACTTC.

The chain has TRBV9 and TRBJ2-2; D is uncertain. Germline CDR1 SGDLS, CDR2 YYNGEE. CDR3 size: 14 residues. V was clipped by 0 bases and J by 6 bases, with 9 bases between them. The CDR3, as DNA: TGTGCCAGCAGCGTAGGGAGCTGGGCCGGGGAGCTGTTTTTT. Its protein is CASSVGSWAGELFF.

The table lists this clone with a few counts. The DNA of the CDR3 is TGCGCCAGCAGCCAAGATTTGAGCGGGGGGTACTCCTACGAGCAGTACTTC. Encoded protein: CASSQDLSGGYSYEQYF. This rearrangement joins TRBV4-3 to TRBJ2-7, with 9 bases fitting TRBD2. J was trimmed by 0 bases and V by 0 bases; bases with no gene match: 6. The CDR3 is made up of 17 amino acids. Germline V gives CDR1 LGHNA, CDR2 YSLEER.

The chain recombines TRBV5-6 with TRBJ1-1, with 11 bases fitting TRBD1. CDR1 and CDR2 from the germline V gene are SGHDT and YYEEEE. The J segment lost 4 bases and the V segment lost 3 bases, leaving 2 bases of the junction unmatched. The CDR3 extends over 14 amino acids. The CDR3 bases are TGTGCCAGCAGCTCGGGACAGGGGGTCACTGAAGCTTTCTTT. Amino acid sequence: CASSSGQGVTEAFF.

This chain joins TRBV12-5 and TRBJ1-5, with D uncertain. This CDR3 has 15 amino acids. Per the germline V gene, CDR1 is LGHNT and CDR2 is FRNRAP. Trimming left V 0 bases short and J 3 bases short, with 9 bases between. CDR3 sequence reads: CASGLVRSHNQPQHF. CDR3 bases: TGTGCTAGTGGTTTGGTAAGGAGTCACAATCAGCCCCAGCATTTT.

This chain joins TRBV7-2 and TRBJ2-7; D may be TRBD2 (6 bases). The CDR3 is 13 residues long. V lost 10 bases, J lost 2 bases, and 15 bases lay in between. Germline-derived CDR1 and CDR2 are SGHTA and FQGNSA. This chain's CDR3 is CATRYGGTYEQYF. The CDR3 nucleotides are TGTGCCACACGATACGGGGGAACCTACGAGCAGTACTTC.

This sequence joins TRBV28 and TRBJ2-7, with D perhaps matching TRBD2 (5 bases). Germline V lookup: CDR1 MDHEN, CDR2 SYDVKM. Trimming left V 8 bases short and J 4 bases short, with 15 bases between. This CDR3 has 13 residues. This chain's CDR3 is CASVPGDKYEQYF. The CDR3 coding sequence is TGTGCCAGCGTTCCCGGGGATAAATACGAGCAGTACTTC.

This rearrangement joins TRBV5-6 to TRBJ2-5; D gene unclear. The germline V gene has CDR1 SGHDT and CDR2 YYEEEE. The germline V and J ends were trimmed by 2 bases and 2 bases, with 10 bases remaining between them. The CDR3 spans 14 residues. In nucleotides, the CDR3 is TGTGCCAGCAGCTTCCCACGGTTACAAGAGACCCAGTACTTC. Translation gives CASSFPRLQETQYF.

The V gene is TRBV19, the J gene TRBJ2-7; 7 nucleotides agree with TRBD1. CDR3 length equals 14 residues. V gave up 6 bases and J gave up 1 base; unmatched junction bases: 6. Germline V CDR1 and CDR2: LNHDA, SQIVND (reference sequence). CDR3 sequence reads: CASSATGSSYEQYF. The CDR3 bases are TGTGCCAGTAGCGCGACAGGGAGTTCCTACGAGCAGTACTTC.

The chain has TRBV27 and TRBJ1-1; tentatively, D is TRBD1 (5 bases). From germline, CDR1 is MNHEY and CDR2 SMNVEV (reference sequence). Deletions cut 0 bases from V and 1 base from J, with 12 bases between. CDR3 size: 16 residues. The CDR3 coding sequence is TGTGCCAGCAGTTTATCGAAGGTGCAGGGGAACACTGAAGCTTTCTTT. Amino acids: CASSLSKVQGNTEAFF.

The chain links TRBV4-2 to TRBJ2-2, with D maybe TRBD2 (7 bases). Trimming removed 2 bases from V and 4 bases from J, with 17 bases in between. The CDR3 covers 17 residues. Germline V lookup: CDR1 LGHNA, CDR2 YNFKEQ. In DNA form, the CDR3 reads TGTGCCAGCAGCCAAAGGGGGGGACCCACGGGCACCGGGGAGCTGTTTTTT. Its protein product is CASSQRGGPTGTGELFF.

V usage is TRBV28 and J usage is TRBJ2-5, with D tentatively TRBD1 (6 bases). V dropped 2 bases and J dropped 5 bases, with 24 bases sitting between them. The CDR3 has 18 residues. Per the germline V gene, CDR1 is MDHEN and CDR2 is SYDVKM. CDR3 in amino acids: CASSLQPPRDTLPETQYF. The CDR3 nucleotides read TGTGCCAGCAGTTTACAACCCCCCCGGGACACCCTCCCGGAGACCCAGTACTTC.

The chain employs TRBV7-9 and TRBJ2-1, with a possible D match to TRBD1 (5 bases). The CDR3 contains 16 residues. The germline CDR1 and CDR2 sequences are SEHNR and FQNEAQ (reference sequence). Trimming left V 4 bases short and J 5 bases short, with 18 bases between. CDR3 nucleotides: TGTGCCAGCAGCTCAGCCCGAAAAGGGGCTGACAATGAGCAGTTCTTC. Its translation: CASSSARKGADNEQFF.

The chain combines TRBV30 with TRBJ1-4, with D perhaps matching TRBD1 (6 bases). V lost 2 bases and J 1 base, leaving 11 bases between the germline ends. The CDR3 is 15 residues long. The germline CDR1 and CDR2 sequences are GTSNPN and SVGIG (reference sequence). CDR3 DNA sequence: TGTGCCTGGAGTCTTACCAGGGGAACTAATGAAAAACTGTTTTTT. Amino acid sequence: CAWSLTRGTNEKLFF.

The chain uses TRBV7-6 and TRBJ2-5, with 10 bases fitting TRBD2. Germline CDR1 reads SGHVS; CDR2 reads FNYEAQ. This CDR3 spans 15 amino acids. Germline trimming cut 4 bases from V and 9 bases from J; bases unmatched to any gene: 11. The CDR3 DNA follows: TGTGCCAGCAGCTCCTGGACTAGCGGAGGGGGGGCCCAGTACTTC. It encodes CASSSWTSGGGAQYF. Full variable domain (remainder filled in from reference TRBV7-6 and TRBJ2-5): GAGVSQSPRYKVTKRGQDVALRCDPISGHVSLYWYRQALGQGPEFLTYFNYEAQQDKSGLPNDRFSAERPEGSISTLTIQRTEQRDSAMYRCASSSWTSGGGAQYFGPGTRLLVL.

In nucleotides, the CDR3 is TGTGCCAGCAGTTCCCCCTTCGACACTGAAGCTTTCTTT. Translating it yields CASSSPFDTEAFF. The V and J genes are TRBV6-5 and TRBJ1-1; D is unresolved. V shed 4 bases and J shed 3 bases, with 9 bases lying between them. This CDR3 contains 13 residues. Germline-derived CDR1 and CDR2 are MNHEY and SVGAGI.